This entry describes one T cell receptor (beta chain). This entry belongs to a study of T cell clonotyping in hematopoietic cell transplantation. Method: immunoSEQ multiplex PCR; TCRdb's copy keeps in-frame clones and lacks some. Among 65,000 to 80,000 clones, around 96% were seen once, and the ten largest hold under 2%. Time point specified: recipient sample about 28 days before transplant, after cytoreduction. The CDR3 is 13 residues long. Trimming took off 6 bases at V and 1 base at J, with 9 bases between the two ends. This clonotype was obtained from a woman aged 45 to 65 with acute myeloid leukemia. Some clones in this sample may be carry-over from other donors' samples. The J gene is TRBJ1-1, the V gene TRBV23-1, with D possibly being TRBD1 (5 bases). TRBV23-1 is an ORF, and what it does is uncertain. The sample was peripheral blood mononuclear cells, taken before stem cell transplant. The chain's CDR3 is CASRRQTNTEAFF. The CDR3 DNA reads TGCGCCAGCAGAAGACAGACGAACACTGAAGCTTTCTTT.